The sequence of this T cell receptor (beta chain) was determined in a study of control samples from healthy donors and cancer patients. The data were produced by immunoSEQ multiplex PCR, yet TCRdb's version contains in-frame clones alone and is incomplete. This sample has fewer than 200,000 clones, with roughly 93% found just once. Deletions cut 0 bases from V and 6 bases from J, with 7 bases between. The CDR3 contains 13 residues. Germline assignment: CDR1 KGHSH and CDR2 LQKENI. The chain couples TRBV18 to TRBJ2-3; D ambiguous. The sequenced sample consisted of blood. This TCR was sampled from a woman aged 60-75 years in good health. The CDR3 spells CASSPPAQDTQYF. The DNA for the CDR3 is TGTGCCAGCTCACCACCCGCTCAGGATACGCAGTATTTT.